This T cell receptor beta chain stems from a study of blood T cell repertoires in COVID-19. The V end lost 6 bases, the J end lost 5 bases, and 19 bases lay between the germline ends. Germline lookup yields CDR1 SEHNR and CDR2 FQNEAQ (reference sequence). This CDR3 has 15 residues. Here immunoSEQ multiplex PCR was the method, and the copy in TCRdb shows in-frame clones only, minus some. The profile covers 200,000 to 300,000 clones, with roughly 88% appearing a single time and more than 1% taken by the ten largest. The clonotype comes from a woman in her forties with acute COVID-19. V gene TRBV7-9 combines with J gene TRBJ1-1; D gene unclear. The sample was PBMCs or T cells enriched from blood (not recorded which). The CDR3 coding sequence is TGTGCCAGCAGTCTGGGTCAACCGGGTTCAACTGAAGCTTTCTTT. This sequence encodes CASSLGQPGSTEAFF.